The next 22 T cell receptor beta chains were all read from a single sample in a study of response to subunit inactivated influenza vaccine (dated by TCRdb to about 2018). Libraries were constructed by RT-PCR. Sequenced on an Illumina HiSeq 2500. The raw public data were reprocessed by TCRdb itself: fastp quality trimming at Q25, MiXCR clonotype calling, in-frame beta chains only. CDR3 protein sequences are deduplicated, and each keeps its most common genes and DNA. The sample profile shows 500,000 to 600,000 distinct CDR3 sequences; 16% of them were found once. Around 3% of the sample is taken by the ten largest. The sequencing here drew on CD4+ T cells sorted from PBMCs, taken less than 30 months after vaccination. Receptors originate from a man aged 50 to 69 who received an inactivated influenza vaccine. Donor details come from another sample of the same person, matched by shared clones.

CDR3 loop: CASSWKGAGNIQYF. The CDR3 nucleotides read TGTGCCAGCAGCTGGAAAGGGGCGGGAAACATTCAGTACTTC. This chain links TRBV5-6 with TRBJ2-4; possibly TRBD1 or TRBD2 for D (5 bases each). CDR3 length: 14 residues. Trimming shortened V by 3 bases and J by 6 bases, and 13 bases separated the two germline ends. In germline, CDR1 is SGHDT, CDR2 YYEEEE.

This clonotype turned up a few times. The chain employs TRBV6-1 and TRBJ2-2; 11 bases agree with TRBD2. Germline CDR1 MNHNS, CDR2 SASEGT. This CDR3 comprises 17 residues. Trimming removed 6 bases from V and 5 bases from J; junction bases left unmatched: 11. This chain's CDR3 is CASRPPTSGIATGELFF. CDR3 coding DNA: TGTGCCAGCAGACCCCCGACTAGCGGGATTGCGACCGGGGAGCTGTTTTTT.

This clonotype occurred a few times. The chain employs TRBV20-1 and TRBJ1-4; the match to TRBD1 covers 7 bases. The CDR3 is 13 amino acids. CDR1 is DFQATT and CDR2 is SNEGSKA in the germline V gene (reference sequence). The CDR3 bases are TGCAGCGCAAAATTCCAACAGGGGGAAAAACTGTTTTTT. This translates into CSAKFQQGEKLFF.

The gene calls are TRBV5-4 and TRBJ2-2; no firm D call. The CDR3 contains 15 residues. Germline-derived CDR1 and CDR2 are SGHNT and YYREEE (reference sequence). V gave up 0 bases and J gave up 1 base, with 7 bases separating them. The CDR3 spells CASSLEVGNTGELFF. The CDR3 bases are TGTGCCAGCAGCTTGGAGGTGGGGAACACCGGGGAGCTGTTTTTT.

This clonotype turned up a few times. The chain employs TRBV20-1 and TRBJ2-3; D uncertain. The CDR3 has 14 residues. Trimming shortened V by 5 bases and J by 2 bases, and 14 bases separated the two germline ends. The germline V gene has CDR1 DFQATT and CDR2 SNEGSKA (reference sequence). The chain's CDR3 is CSARKVGNTDTQYF. The CDR3 bases are TGCAGTGCTCGGAAGGTTGGAAACACAGATACGCAGTATTTT.

This clonotype was picked up a small number of times. V gene TRBV24-1 combines with J gene TRBJ2-5, with TRBD1 identical over 9 bases. Germline V gene data show CDR1 as KGHDR and CDR2 as SFDVKD. V dropped 3 bases and J dropped 3; count of bases not matched to a gene: 10. The CDR3 is made up of 17 amino acids. The CDR3, as DNA: TGTGCCACCAGTGATATCACGGACAGGGGCAGGAAAGAGACCCAGTACTTC. The encoded protein is CATSDITDRGRKETQYF.

This chain links TRBV4-2 with TRBJ1-6; D is unresolved. CDR1 is LGHNA and CDR2 is YNFKEQ in the germline V gene. V lost 0 bases to trimming and J lost 13 bases, with 10 bases between them. CDR3 size: 13 residues. CDR3 amino acids: CASSQEVPSPLHF. The CDR3 DNA sequence: TGTGCCAGCAGCCAAGAGGTCCCCTCTCCCCTCCACTTT.

The J gene is TRBJ2-3, the V gene TRBV15, with D uncertain. This CDR3 has 14 residues. Germline V gene data show CDR1 as LNHNV and CDR2 as YYDKDF (reference sequence). Trimming shortened V by 5 bases and J by 3 bases, and 12 bases separated the two germline ends. The CDR3 DNA reads TGTGCCACCAGCCTAGGCATTCGGACAGATACGCAGTATTTT. This codes for CATSLGIRTDTQYF.

The CDR3, as DNA: TGCAGTGCTCCGCACACATCCGCGAACACCGGGGAGCTGTTTTTT. It translates to CSAPHTSANTGELFF. This rearrangement joins TRBV20-1 to TRBJ2-2; D is undetermined. There are 15 residues in the CDR3. The V gene's germline CDR1 is DFQATT and CDR2 SNEGSKA (reference sequence). V was cut by 5 bases and J by 0 bases, with 13 bases left in between.

This clonotype was recorded many times. V usage is TRBV20-1 and J usage is TRBJ2-1; 11 bases agree with TRBD2. Germline V gene data show CDR1 as DFQATT and CDR2 as SNEGSKA (reference sequence). This CDR3 region has 16 residues. V gave up 2 bases and J gave up 9 bases; unmatched junction bases: 12. CDR3 in DNA: TGCAGTGCTAGATCCCCTTCTAGCGGGAGGCAGGGTGAGCAGTTCTTC. Amino acids: CSARSPSSGRQGEQFF.

The rearrangement links TRBV6-1 to TRBJ2-7; 9 nucleotides align to TRBD2. This CDR3 is 14 amino acids long. Germline V gene sequence: CDR1 MNHNS, CDR2 SASEGT. The V segment lost 7 bases and the J segment 3 bases; nucleotides outside the gene matches: 7. DNA of the CDR3: TGTGCCAGCACTCCTAGCGGGGCCCGCTACGAGCAGTACTTC. Amino acid sequence: CASTPSGARYEQYF.

There are many counts of this clonotype. The V and J genes are TRBV12-3 or TRBV12-4 and TRBJ2-2; D is undetermined. Trimming pared 7 bases from V and 1 base from J, leaving 7 bases between. CDR3 length: 13 residues. CDR3 region: CASNTLNTGELFF. The CDR3 bases are TGTGCCAGCAATACTCTGAACACCGGGGAGCTGTTTTTT.

V and J are TRBV20-1 and TRBJ1-3; the D gene is possibly TRBD1 (6 bases). The CDR3 length is 14 residues. V dropped 2 bases and J dropped 0 bases, with 8 bases sitting between them. Germline loops: CDR1 DFQATT, CDR2 SNEGSKA (reference sequence). In DNA form, the CDR3 reads TGCAGTGCTAGAAAGGACAGCTCTGGAAACACCATATATTTT. Amino acid sequence: CSARKDSSGNTIYF.

The chain links TRBV24-1 to TRBJ2-2; no firm D call. The CDR3 covers 13 residues. Trimming took off 1 base at V and 6 bases at J, with 5 bases between the two ends. Germline V CDR1 and CDR2: KGHDR, SFDVKD. The CDR3 loop is CATSDFYAGELFF. CDR3 nucleotide sequence: TGTGCCACCAGTGATTTTTACGCCGGGGAGCTGTTTTTT.

This clonotype was counted a few times. The chain uses TRBV7-2 and TRBJ2-1; D uncertain. Germline lookup yields CDR1 SGHTA and CDR2 FQGNSA. The CDR3 consists of 13 residues. Trimming removed 5 bases at V and 7 bases at J, with 12 bases between. The CDR3 protein is CASSGRRGNEQFF. In DNA form, the CDR3 reads TGTGCCAGCAGCGGTCGTAGAGGAAATGAGCAGTTCTTC. The whole variable domain, filled in from reference TRBV7-2 and TRBJ2-1, reads GAGVSQSPSNKVTEKGKDVELRCDPISGHTALYWYRQSLGQGLEFLIYFQGNSAPDKSGLPSDRFSAERTGGSVSTLTIQRTQQEDSAVYLCASSGRRGNEQFFGPGTRLTVL.

The chain combines TRBV7-9 with TRBJ2-5; possibly TRBD1 for D (6 bases). Germline CDR1 is SEHNR and CDR2 is FQNEAQ (reference sequence). CDR3 length equals 13 residues. Trimming removed 3 bases at V and 3 bases at J, with 8 bases between. The CDR3 is CASSLWTEETQYF. In DNA, the CDR3 is TGTGCCAGCAGCTTGTGGACAGAAGAGACCCAGTACTTC.

V usage is TRBV5-1 and J usage is TRBJ2-7; the D is unclear. The CDR3 contains 14 residues. The germline gives CDR1 SGHRS, CDR2 YFSETQ. With 0 bases removed from V and 3 bases from J, the gap between germline ends came to 10 bases. This CDR3 reads CASSLGIKGYEQYF. The CDR3 nucleotides are TGCGCCAGCAGCTTGGGCATTAAGGGCTACGAGCAGTACTTC.

This chain joins TRBV2 and TRBJ2-4, with TRBD1 as a possible D gene (5 bases). Germline CDR1 SNHLY, CDR2 FYNNEI. Trimming took off 3 bases at V and 6 bases at J, with 18 bases between the two ends. The CDR3 has 16 residues. CDR3: CASSDIPLLRGNIQYF. CDR3 nucleotide sequence: TGTGCCAGCAGTGATATCCCGCTCCTAAGGGGAAACATTCAGTACTTC. The full variable domain, its missing parts supplied by reference TRBV2 and TRBJ2-4, is EPEVTQTPSHQVTQMGQEVILRCVPISNHLYFYWYRQILGQKVEFLVSFYNNEISEKSEIFDDQFSVERPDGSNFTLKIRSTKLEDSAMYFCASSDIPLLRGNIQYFGAGTRLSVL.

This clonotype was recorded at least ten times. The chain joins TRBV4-2 to TRBJ2-1, with D hard to call. This CDR3 spans 13 amino acids. Germline V gives CDR1 LGHNA, CDR2 YNFKEQ. Deletions cut 1 base from V and 5 bases from J, with 6 bases between. CDR3 region: CASSQGRDNEQFF. Written as DNA, the CDR3 is TGTGCCAGCAGCCAAGGCAGAGACAATGAGCAGTTCTTC.

This clonotype was observed at least ten times. V gene TRBV2 combines with J gene TRBJ2-7; TRBD1 matches at 8 bases. This CDR3 contains 16 residues. Germline lookup yields CDR1 SNHLY and CDR2 FYNNEI. Trimming took 3 bases from V and 0 from J; bases not matched to a gene: 7. CDR3 sequence (DNA): TGTGCCAGCAGTGACCCGGGACAGGTGCACTCCTACGAGCAGTACTTC. Amino acid sequence: CASSDPGQVHSYEQYF.

Ten or more counts support this clonotype. V gene TRBV28 combines with J gene TRBJ2-7, with 9 bases lining up with TRBD1. Per the germline V gene, CDR1 is MDHEN and CDR2 is SYDVKM. With V trimmed by 3 bases and J by 1 base, 4 bases remained unmatched. The CDR3 runs 15 residues. CDR3 sequence: CASSFSGTGSYEQYF. DNA of the CDR3: TGTGCCAGCAGTTTCTCCGGGACAGGGTCCTACGAGCAGTACTTC. The full variable domain, rest sourced from reference TRBV28 and TRBJ2-7, is DVKVTQSSRYLVKRTGEKVFLECVQDMDHENMFWYRQDPGLGLRLIYFSYDVKMKEKGDIPEGYSVSREKKERFSLILESASTNQTSMYLCASSFSGTGSYEQYFGPGTRLTVT.

This clonotype was detected only a few times. J is TRBJ2-1 and V is TRBV7-3; the D gene is possibly TRBD1 (5 bases). Trimming left V 1 base short and J 10 bases short, with 11 bases between. Germline CDR1 and CDR2: SGHTA and FQGTGA. The CDR3 has 13 residues. The CDR3 DNA reads as TGTGCCAGCAGCTTAAACATAGCAGGGGAGCAGTTCTTC. Its protein product is CASSLNIAGEQFF.